This is a list of T cell receptor beta chains from one sample in a study of blood T cell repertoires in COVID-19. The data were produced by immunoSEQ multiplex PCR, yet TCRdb's version contains in-frame clones alone and is incomplete. Of fewer than 140,000 clones detected, 70% to 75% appear once; the ten largest clones hold 0.8% to 1%. The specimen sequenced was peripheral blood. These receptors all come from a human donor with acute or convalescent COVID-19. The donor label of this sample is uncertain. The CDR3 runs from the conserved cysteine through the conserved F or W. A D gene is named only where the DNA matches it firmly. The size of a clone is reported for some rows only, either as once, few or many, or as a class for expanded clones.

v_gene: TRBV27; j_gene: TRBJ2-5; abundance: NA; d_gene: TRBD2; CDR3aa: CASSPGTSGVETQYF; CDR3nt: TGTGCCAGCAGTCCTGGGACTAGCGGGGTGGAGACCCAGTACTTC
v_gene: TRBV7-8; j_gene: TRBJ2-5; abundance: NA; d_gene: NA; CDR3aa: CASSFGTGSHHETQYF; CDR3nt: TGTGCCAGCAGCTTCGGAACCGGGTCCCATCACGAGACCCAGTACTTC
v_gene: TRBV11-2; j_gene: TRBJ2-7; abundance: few; d_gene: NA; CDR3aa: CASSLGLGAYEQYF; CDR3nt: TGTGCCAGCAGCTTAGGCTTAGGGGCCTACGAGCAGTACTTC
v_gene: TRBV27; j_gene: TRBJ1-6; abundance: NA; d_gene: TRBD1; CDR3aa: CASSFNRGSSYNSPLHF; CDR3nt: TGTGCCAGCAGTTTCAACAGGGGGAGCTCCTATAATTCACCCCTCCACTTT
v_gene: TRBV27; j_gene: TRBJ1-2; abundance: NA; d_gene: TRBD1; CDR3aa: CASSYRGQGYTF; CDR3nt: TGTGCCAGCAGTTACAGGGGGCAAGGCTACACCTTC
v_gene: TRBV12-3/TRBV12-4; j_gene: TRBJ2-7; abundance: few; d_gene: NA; CDR3aa: CASSLARNQRQYF; CDR3nt: TGTGCCAGCAGTTTAGCGAGAAACCAAAGGCAGTACTTC
v_gene: TRBV23-1; j_gene: TRBJ1-2; abundance: NA; d_gene: TRBD1; CDR3aa: CASSQDLRDRRANYGYTF; CDR3nt: TGCGCCAGCAGTCAAGATCTCCGGGACAGGCGAGCTAACTATGGCTACACCTTC
v_gene: TRBV19; j_gene: TRBJ1-1; abundance: NA; d_gene: TRBD1; CDR3aa: CASSIDRQGAVYTEAFF; CDR3nt: TGTGCCAGTAGTATAGATCGACAGGGGGCGGTGTACACTGAAGCTTTCTTT
v_gene: TRBV2; j_gene: TRBJ1-1; abundance: NA; d_gene: NA; CDR3aa: CASSERQVTQNTEAFF; CDR3nt: TGTGCCAGCAGTGAGAGGCAAGTGACCCAGAACACTGAAGCTTTCTTT
v_gene: TRBV28; j_gene: TRBJ1-2; abundance: NA; d_gene: NA; CDR3aa: CASSARGFIMRGYTF; CDR3nt: TGTGCCAGCAGTGCCCGAGGTTTCATAATGCGGGGCTACACCTTC
v_gene: TRBV27; j_gene: TRBJ1-3; abundance: NA; d_gene: TRBD1; CDR3aa: CASRQTGAGNTIYF; CDR3nt: TGTGCCAGCAGACAAACAGGGGCTGGAAACACCATATATTTT
v_gene: TRBV7-2; j_gene: TRBJ2-1; abundance: NA; d_gene: NA; CDR3aa: CASSSLNEQFF; CDR3nt: TGTGCCAGCAGCTCTTTAAATGAGCAGTTCTTC
v_gene: TRBV28; j_gene: TRBJ1-4; abundance: NA; d_gene: NA; CDR3aa: CASRQDSRGSEKLFF; CDR3nt: TGTGCCAGCAGACAAGACAGTAGAGGTAGTGAAAAACTGTTTTTT
v_gene: TRBV6-6; j_gene: TRBJ1-6; abundance: once; d_gene: TRBD1; CDR3aa: CASSSPGGQGVSPLHF; CDR3nt: TGTGCCAGCAGTTCCCCAGGGGGACAGGGGGTATCACCCCTCCACTTT
v_gene: TRBV19; j_gene: TRBJ1-2; abundance: NA; d_gene: NA; CDR3aa: CASSMTGGGYTF; CDR3nt: TGTGCCAGTAGTATGACAGGAGGAGGCTACACCTTC
v_gene: TRBV19; j_gene: TRBJ1-1; abundance: NA; d_gene: NA; CDR3aa: CASSMGGGNTEAFF; CDR3nt: TGTGCCAGTAGTATGGGAGGGGGTAACACTGAAGCTTTCTTT
v_gene: TRBV18; j_gene: TRBJ2-3; abundance: NA; d_gene: NA; CDR3aa: CASSPTPSLLGASTDTQYF; CDR3nt: TGTGCCAGCTCACCAACACCTTCCTTACTAGGAGCAAGCACAGATACGCAGTATTTT
v_gene: TRBV20-1; j_gene: TRBJ1-2; abundance: many; d_gene: NA; CDR3aa: CSASLQGISNGYTF; CDR3nt: TGCAGTGCTAGTTTACAGGGTATAAGTAATGGCTACACCTTC
v_gene: TRBV5-1; j_gene: TRBJ2-3; abundance: NA; d_gene: TRBD1; CDR3aa: CASTFGQGADTQYF; CDR3nt: TGCGCCAGCACCTTTGGACAGGGGGCTGATACGCAGTATTTT
v_gene: TRBV9; j_gene: TRBJ1-5; abundance: NA; d_gene: NA; CDR3aa: CASSDGDNQPQHF; CDR3nt: TGTGCCAGCTCCGACGGGGACAATCAGCCCCAGCATTTT
v_gene: TRBV12-3/TRBV12-4; j_gene: TRBJ2-3; abundance: once; d_gene: NA; CDR3aa: CASSLIEGGTQYF; CDR3nt: TGTGCCAGCAGTTTAATCGAAGGGGGAACGCAGTATTTT
v_gene: TRBV2; j_gene: TRBJ1-2; abundance: NA; d_gene: NA; CDR3aa: CASSEDRWGYTF; CDR3nt: TGTGCCAGCAGTGAAGACAGATGGGGCTACACCTTC
v_gene: TRBV6-1; j_gene: TRBJ2-7; abundance: NA; d_gene: TRBD1; CDR3aa: CASSNRGHDYEQYF; CDR3nt: TGTGCCAGCAGTAACAGGGGGCACGACTACGAGCAGTACTTC
v_gene: TRBV27; j_gene: TRBJ1-5; abundance: few; d_gene: NA; CDR3aa: CASSFYNQPQHF; CDR3nt: TGTGCCAGCAGTTTCTATAATCAGCCCCAGCATTTT
v_gene: TRBV27; j_gene: TRBJ1-2; abundance: few; d_gene: NA; CDR3aa: CASSLGQFYGYTF; CDR3nt: TGTGCCAGCAGTTTAGGTCAGTTCTATGGCTACACCTTC
v_gene: TRBV30; j_gene: TRBJ2-5; abundance: NA; d_gene: NA; CDR3aa: CACNRDWRETQYF; CDR3nt: TGTGCCTGCAATCGGGACTGGCGAGAGACCCAGTACTTC